This TCR beta chain was recorded in a study of T-cell reconstitution after alpha-beta-depleted transplantation in children. Preparation of the TCRbeta library involved a method that used unique molecular identifiers. TCRdb used MiXCR to reprocess the PCR reads, holding one entry per CDR3 protein. The data contain tens of thousands of distinct CDR3 sequences, approximately 4.4% of them singletons. This clonotype was detected ten times or more. Deletions cut 2 bases from V and 4 bases from J, with 6 bases between. This CDR3 has 14 amino acids. CDR1 is MNHNY, CDR2 SVGAGI, per germline (reference sequence).

The input for sequencing was PBMCs, mostly from graft donor cells, taken 180 days after TCRalphabeta/CD19-depleted stem cell transplant. This chain links TRBV6-6 with TRBJ1-6; D is unclear. This receptor was obtained from a boy in the first two years of life who had a stem cell transplant for acute myeloid leukemia, so the T cells may come from the graft donor. The DNA of the CDR3 is TGTGCCAGCAGTTACCAACAGTATAATTCACCCCTCCACTTT. Translation: CASSYQQYNSPLHF.